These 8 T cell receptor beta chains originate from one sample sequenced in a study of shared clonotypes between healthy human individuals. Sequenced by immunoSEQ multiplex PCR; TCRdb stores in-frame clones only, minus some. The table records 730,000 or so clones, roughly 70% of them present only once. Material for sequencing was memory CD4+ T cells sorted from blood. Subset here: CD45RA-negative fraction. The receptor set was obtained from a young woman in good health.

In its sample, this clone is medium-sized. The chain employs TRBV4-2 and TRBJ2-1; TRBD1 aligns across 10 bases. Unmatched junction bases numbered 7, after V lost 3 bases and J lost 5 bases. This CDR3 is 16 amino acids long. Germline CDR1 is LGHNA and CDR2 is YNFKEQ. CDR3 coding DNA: TGTGCCAGCAGCCAGGCGGGGACAGGGGCTGACAATGAGCAGTTCTTC. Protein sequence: CASSQAGTGADNEQFF.

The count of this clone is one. The CDR3 reads CASSGQPTYGYTF. CDR3 bases: TGTGCCAGCAGTGGACAGCCTACCTATGGCTACACCTTC. V usage is TRBV2 and J usage is TRBJ1-2; D is possibly TRBD1 (5 bases). V was clipped by 4 bases and J by 4 bases, with 10 bases between them. The germline V gene has CDR1 SNHLY and CDR2 FYNNEI. The CDR3 extends over 13 amino acids.

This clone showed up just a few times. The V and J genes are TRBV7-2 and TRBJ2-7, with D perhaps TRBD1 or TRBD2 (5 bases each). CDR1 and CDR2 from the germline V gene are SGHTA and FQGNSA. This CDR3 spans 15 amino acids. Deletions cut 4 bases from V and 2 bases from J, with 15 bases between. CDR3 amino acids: CASSSTGRTPYEQYF. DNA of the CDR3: TGTGCCAGCAGCTCAACGGGACGCACCCCCTACGAGCAGTACTTC.

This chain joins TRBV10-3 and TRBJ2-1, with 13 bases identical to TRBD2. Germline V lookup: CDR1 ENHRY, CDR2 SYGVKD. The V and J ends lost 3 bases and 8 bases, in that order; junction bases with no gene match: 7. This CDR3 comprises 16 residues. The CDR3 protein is CAISDPGTSGMDEQFF. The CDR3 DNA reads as TGTGCCATCAGTGACCCCGGGACTAGCGGGATGGATGAGCAGTTCTTC.

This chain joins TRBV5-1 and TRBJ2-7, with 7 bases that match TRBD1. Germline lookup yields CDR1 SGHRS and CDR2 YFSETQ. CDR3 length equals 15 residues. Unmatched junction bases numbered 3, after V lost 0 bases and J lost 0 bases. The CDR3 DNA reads TGCGCCAGCAGCTTGGGACAGGGCACCTCCTACGAGCAGTACTTC. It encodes CASSLGQGTSYEQYF.

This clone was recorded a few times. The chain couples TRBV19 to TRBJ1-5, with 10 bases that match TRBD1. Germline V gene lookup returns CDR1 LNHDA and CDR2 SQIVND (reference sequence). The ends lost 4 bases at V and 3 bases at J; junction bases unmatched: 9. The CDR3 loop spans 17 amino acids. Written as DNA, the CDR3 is TGTGCCAGTAGTACTCCCGCCGGGACAGGGGACAATCAGCCCCAGCATTTT. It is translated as CASSTPAGTGDNQPQHF.

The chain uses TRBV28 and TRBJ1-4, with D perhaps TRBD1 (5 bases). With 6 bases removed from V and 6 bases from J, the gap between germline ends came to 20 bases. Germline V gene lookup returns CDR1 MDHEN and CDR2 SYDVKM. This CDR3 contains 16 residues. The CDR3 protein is CASSPTLGGGDEKLFF. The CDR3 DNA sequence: TGTGCCAGCAGCCCGACACTGGGGGGAGGCGATGAAAAACTGTTTTTT.

CDR3: CSVELAGTEKLFF. In nucleotides, the CDR3 is TGCAGCGTTGAATTGGCAGGGACCGAAAAACTGTTTTTT. The chain has TRBV29-1 and TRBJ1-4; maybe TRBD1 (5 bases). The germline V gene has CDR1 SQVTM and CDR2 ANQGSEA. The CDR3 extends over 13 amino acids. Trimming shortened V by 2 bases and J by 8 bases, and 12 bases separated the two germline ends. Together with reference TRBV29-1 and TRBJ1-4, the CDR3 gives the full variable domain: SAVISQKPSRDICQRGTSLTIQCQVDSQVTMMFWYRQQPGQSLTLIATANQGSEATYESGFVIDKFPISRPNLTFSTLTVSNMSPEDSSIYLCSVELAGTEKLFFGSGTQLSVL.